This TCR beta chain derives from a study of PD-1 blockade in classical Hodgkin lymphoma. Study-level information: It was nivolumab at 3 mg/kg, given intravenously every 2 weeks, that patients received.

The CDR3 runs to 15 residues. Trimming took 7 bases from V and 0 from J; bases not matched to a gene: 4. Germline loops: CDR1 SGHRS, CDR2 YFSETQ. General study findings and limits: Reported baseline diversity: healthy donors highest, relapsed/refractory patients lowest.

Relapses following autologous stem cell transplantation were seen in all patients, with brentuximab vedotin exposure varying. This clone has more than one count but fewer than ten. Its antigen is unidentified. Method: immunoSEQ multiplex PCR; TCRdb's copy keeps in-frame clones and lacks some. The sample holds some 13,000 clones, more than 75% seen once. The sample was peripheral blood mononuclear cells (PBMCs), taken at baseline. The sequence was collected from a human donor with classical Hodgkin lymphoma. The J gene is TRBJ2-1, the V gene TRBV5-1; 10 nucleotides agree with TRBD2. CDR3: CASRGLAASYNEQFF. As DNA, the CDR3 is TGCGCCAGCCGCGGACTAGCGGCCTCCTACAATGAGCAGTTCTTC.